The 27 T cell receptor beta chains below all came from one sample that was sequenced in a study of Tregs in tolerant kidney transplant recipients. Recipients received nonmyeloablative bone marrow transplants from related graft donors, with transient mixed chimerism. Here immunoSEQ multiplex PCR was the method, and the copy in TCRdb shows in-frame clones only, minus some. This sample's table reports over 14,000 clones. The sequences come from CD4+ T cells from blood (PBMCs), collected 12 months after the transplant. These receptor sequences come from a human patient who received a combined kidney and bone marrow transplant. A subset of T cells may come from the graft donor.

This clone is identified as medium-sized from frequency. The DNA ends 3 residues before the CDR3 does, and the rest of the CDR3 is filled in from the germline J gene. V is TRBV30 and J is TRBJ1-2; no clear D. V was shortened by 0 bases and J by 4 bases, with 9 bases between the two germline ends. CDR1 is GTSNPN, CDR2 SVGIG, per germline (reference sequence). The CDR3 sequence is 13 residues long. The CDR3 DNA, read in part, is TGTGCCTGGAGTGTTGAGCCGCTCTATGGC. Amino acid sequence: CAWSVEPLYG. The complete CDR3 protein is CAWSVEPLYGYTF. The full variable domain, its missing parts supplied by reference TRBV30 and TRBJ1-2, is SQTIHQWPATLVQPVGSPLSLECTVEGTSNPNLYWYRQAAGRGLQLLFYSVGIGQISSEVPQNLSASRPQDRQFILSSKKLLLSDSGFYLCAWSVEPLYGYTFGSGTRLTVV.

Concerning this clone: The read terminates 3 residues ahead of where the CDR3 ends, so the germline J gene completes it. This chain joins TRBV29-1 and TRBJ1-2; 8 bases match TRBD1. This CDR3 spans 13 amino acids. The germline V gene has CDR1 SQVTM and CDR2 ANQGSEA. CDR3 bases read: TGCAGCGTTGGGGGGGACAGGTTAAGCGGC. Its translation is CSVGGDRLSG. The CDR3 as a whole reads CSVGGDRLSGYTF.

The chain's CDR3 is CASSPSRKTYGYTF. Partial CDR3 DNA: TGTGCCAGCAGCCCCTCTAGAAAGACCTATGGC. The chain combines TRBV11-2 with TRBJ1-2, with D hard to call. The read gets to within 3 residues of the CDR3 end, and the germline J gene fills in the rest. Trimming shortened V by 5 bases and J by 4 bases, and 14 bases separated the two germline ends. The CDR3 has 14 residues. CDR1 SGHAT and CDR2 FQNNGV come from the germline V gene. Together with reference TRBV11-2 and TRBJ1-2, the CDR3 gives the full variable domain: EAGVAQSPRYKIIEKRQSVAFWCNPISGHATLYWYQQILGQGPKLLIQFQNNGVVDDSQLPKDRFSAERLKGVDSTLKIQPAKLEDSAVYLCASSPSRKTYGYTFGSGTRLTVV.

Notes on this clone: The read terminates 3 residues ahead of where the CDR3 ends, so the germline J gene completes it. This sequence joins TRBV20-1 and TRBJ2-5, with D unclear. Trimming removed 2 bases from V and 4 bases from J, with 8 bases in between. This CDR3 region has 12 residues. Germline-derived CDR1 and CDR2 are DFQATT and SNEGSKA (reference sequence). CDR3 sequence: CSARLVRETQYF. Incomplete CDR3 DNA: TGCAGTGCTAGATTAGTGCGAGAGACC.

CDR3 bases read: TGCAGTGCTAGGCAGGAGGGTTATGGGGCCAACGTC. Protein sequence: CSARQEGYGANV. The complete CDR3 reads CSARQEGYGANVLTF. The rearrangement links TRBV20-1 to TRBJ2-6; the D gene is possibly TRBD2 (6 bases). The CDR3 end falls 3 residues outside the read, so it is completed with the germline J gene. The V gene's germline CDR1 is DFQATT and CDR2 SNEGSKA (reference sequence). The CDR3 runs to 15 residues. The V and J ends lost 3 bases and 3 bases respectively, with 12 bases between them.

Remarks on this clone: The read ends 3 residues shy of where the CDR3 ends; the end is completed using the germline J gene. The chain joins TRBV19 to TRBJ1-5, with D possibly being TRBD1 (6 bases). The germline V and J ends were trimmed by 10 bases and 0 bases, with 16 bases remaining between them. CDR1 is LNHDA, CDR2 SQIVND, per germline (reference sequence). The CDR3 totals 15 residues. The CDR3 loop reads CATSQGFGSNQPQHF. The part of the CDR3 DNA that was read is TGTGCCACCTCACAGGGCTTCGGTAGCAATCAGCCC.

The CDR3 DNA, read in part, is TGCGCCAGCAGAATGGCACTAGCGGGAGGCGAG. Translation gives CASRMALAGGE. The complete CDR3 reads CASRMALAGGEQYF. The chain recombines TRBV5-1 with TRBJ2-7; 12 positions agree with TRBD2. The read finishes 3 residues shy of the CDR3 end, and the germline J gene is used to complete it. The germline V gene has CDR1 SGHRS and CDR2 YFSETQ. With V trimmed by 5 bases and J by 6 bases, 6 bases remained unmatched. The CDR3 runs to 14 residues.

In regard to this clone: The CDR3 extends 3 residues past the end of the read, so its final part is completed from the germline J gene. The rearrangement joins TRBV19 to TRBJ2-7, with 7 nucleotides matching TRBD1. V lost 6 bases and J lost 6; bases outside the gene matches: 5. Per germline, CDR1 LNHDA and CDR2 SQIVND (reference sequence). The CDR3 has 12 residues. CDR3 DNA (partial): TGTGCCAGTAGCAGCGGACAGGCCGAG. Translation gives CASSSGQAE. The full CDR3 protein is CASSSGQAEQYF.

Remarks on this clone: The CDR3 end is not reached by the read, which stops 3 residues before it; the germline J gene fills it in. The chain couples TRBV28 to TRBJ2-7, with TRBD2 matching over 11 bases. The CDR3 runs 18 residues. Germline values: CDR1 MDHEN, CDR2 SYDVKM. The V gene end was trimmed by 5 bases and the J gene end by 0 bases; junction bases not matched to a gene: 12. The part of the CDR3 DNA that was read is TGTGCCAGCAGTATGGGACTAGCGGTGCTGGGAAGCTCCTACGAG. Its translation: CASSMGLAVLGSSYE. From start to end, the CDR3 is CASSMGLAVLGSSYEQYF.

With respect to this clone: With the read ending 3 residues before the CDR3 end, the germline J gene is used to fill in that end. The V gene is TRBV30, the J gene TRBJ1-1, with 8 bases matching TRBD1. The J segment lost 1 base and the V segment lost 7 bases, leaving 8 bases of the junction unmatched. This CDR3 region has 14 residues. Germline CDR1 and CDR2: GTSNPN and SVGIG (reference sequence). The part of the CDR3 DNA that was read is TGTGCCTACGACAGGGGATTATCGAACACTGAA. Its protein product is CAYDRGLSNTE. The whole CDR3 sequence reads CAYDRGLSNTEAFF.

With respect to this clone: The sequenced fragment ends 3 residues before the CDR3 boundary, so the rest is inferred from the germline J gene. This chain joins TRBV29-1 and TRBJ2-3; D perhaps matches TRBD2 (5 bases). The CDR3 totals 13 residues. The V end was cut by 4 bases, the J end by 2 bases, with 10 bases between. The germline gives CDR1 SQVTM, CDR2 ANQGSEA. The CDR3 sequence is CSVAGLATDTQYF. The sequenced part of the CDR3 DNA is TGCAGCGTTGCCGGCCTAGCCACAGATACG.

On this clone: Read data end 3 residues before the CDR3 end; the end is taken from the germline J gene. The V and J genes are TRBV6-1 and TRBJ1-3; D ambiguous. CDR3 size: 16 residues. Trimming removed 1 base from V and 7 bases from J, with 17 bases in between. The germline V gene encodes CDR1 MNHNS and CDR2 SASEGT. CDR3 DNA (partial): TGTGCCAGCAGTGAAGAATTGGGCAGAAAAGGGAACACC. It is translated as CASSEELGRKGNT. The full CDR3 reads CASSEELGRKGNTIYF.

The CDR3: CSARDYDRGRETQYF. The CDR3 DNA, read in part, is TGCAGTGCTAGAGACTACGACAGGGGACGGGAGACC. This chain joins TRBV20-1 and TRBJ2-5; TRBD1 agrees at 8 bases. With the read ending 3 residues before the CDR3 end, the germline J gene is used to fill in that end. The CDR3 covers 15 residues. Germline CDR1 and CDR2: DFQATT and SNEGSKA (reference sequence). V trimming: 0 bases; J trimming: 5 bases; junction bases outside the gene matches: 8.

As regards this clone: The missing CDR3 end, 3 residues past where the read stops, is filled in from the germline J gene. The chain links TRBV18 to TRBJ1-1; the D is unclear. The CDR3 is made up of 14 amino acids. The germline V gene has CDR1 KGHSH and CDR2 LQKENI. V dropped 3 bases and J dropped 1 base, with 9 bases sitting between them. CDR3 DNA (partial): TGTGCCAGCTCACCGCTAGAGAGGAACACTGAA. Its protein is CASSPLERNTE. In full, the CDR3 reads CASSPLERNTEAFF.

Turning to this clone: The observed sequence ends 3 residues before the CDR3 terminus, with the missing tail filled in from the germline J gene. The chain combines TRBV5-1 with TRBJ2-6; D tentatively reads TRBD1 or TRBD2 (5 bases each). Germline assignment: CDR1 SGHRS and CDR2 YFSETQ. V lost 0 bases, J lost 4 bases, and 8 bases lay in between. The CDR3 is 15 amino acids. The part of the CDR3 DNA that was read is TGCGCCAGCAGCTTGGGAGGGGTCGGGGCCAACGTC. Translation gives CASSLGGVGANV. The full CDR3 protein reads CASSLGGVGANVLTF.

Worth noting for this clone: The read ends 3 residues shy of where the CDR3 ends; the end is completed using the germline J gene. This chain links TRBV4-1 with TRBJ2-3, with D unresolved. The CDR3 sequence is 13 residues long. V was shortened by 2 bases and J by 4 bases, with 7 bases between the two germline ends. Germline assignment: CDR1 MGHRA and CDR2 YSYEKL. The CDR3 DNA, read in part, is TGCGCCAGCAGCCAACTACTCGCAGATACG. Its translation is CASSQLLADT. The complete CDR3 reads CASSQLLADTQYF.

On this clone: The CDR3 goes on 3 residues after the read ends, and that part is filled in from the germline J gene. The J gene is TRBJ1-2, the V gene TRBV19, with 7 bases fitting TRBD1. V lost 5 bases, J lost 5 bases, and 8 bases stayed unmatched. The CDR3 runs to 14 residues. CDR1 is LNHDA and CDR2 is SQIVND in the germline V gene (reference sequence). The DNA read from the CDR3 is TGTGCCAGTAGTCGGGACAGCGCTTTGTATGGC. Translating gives CASSRDSALYG. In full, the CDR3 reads CASSRDSALYGYTF.

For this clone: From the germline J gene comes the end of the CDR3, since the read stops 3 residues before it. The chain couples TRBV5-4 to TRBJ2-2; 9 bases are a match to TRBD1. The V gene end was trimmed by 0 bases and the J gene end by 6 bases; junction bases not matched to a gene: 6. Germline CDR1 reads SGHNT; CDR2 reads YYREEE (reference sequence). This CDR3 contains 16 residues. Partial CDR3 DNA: TGTGCCAGCAGCTTGGGGGGACAGGGTGGAGCCGGGGAG. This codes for CASSLGGQGGAGE. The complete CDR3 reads CASSLGGQGGAGELFF.

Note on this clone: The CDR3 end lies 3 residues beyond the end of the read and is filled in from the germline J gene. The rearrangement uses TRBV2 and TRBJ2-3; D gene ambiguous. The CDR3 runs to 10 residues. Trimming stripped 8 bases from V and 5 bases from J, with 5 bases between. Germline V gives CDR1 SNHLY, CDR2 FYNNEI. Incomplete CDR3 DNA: TGTGCCAGCCTAGTAGATACG. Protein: CASLVDT. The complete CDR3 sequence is CASLVDTQYF.

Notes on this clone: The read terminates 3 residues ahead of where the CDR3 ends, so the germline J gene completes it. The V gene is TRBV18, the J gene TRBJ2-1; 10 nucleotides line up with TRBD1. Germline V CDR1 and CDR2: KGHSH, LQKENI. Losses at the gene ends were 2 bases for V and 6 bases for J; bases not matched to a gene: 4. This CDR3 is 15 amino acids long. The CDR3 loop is CASSPIGTGANEQFF. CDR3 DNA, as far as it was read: TGTGCCAGCTCACCAATCGGGACAGGGGCCAATGAG.

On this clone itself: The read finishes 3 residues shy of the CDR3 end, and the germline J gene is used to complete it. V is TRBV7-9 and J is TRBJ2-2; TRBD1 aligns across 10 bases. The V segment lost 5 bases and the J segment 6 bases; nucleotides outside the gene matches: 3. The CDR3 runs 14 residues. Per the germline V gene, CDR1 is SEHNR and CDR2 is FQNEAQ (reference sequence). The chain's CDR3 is CASSPGQGAGELFF. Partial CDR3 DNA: TGTGCCAGCAGCCCCGGACAGGGGGCCGGGGAG.

This chain's CDR3 is CASSLATGVHQPQHF. CDR3 DNA (partial): TGTGCCAGCAGCTTAGCTACAGGGGTCCATCAGCCC. The chain combines TRBV7-2 with TRBJ1-5, with TRBD1 identical over 7 bases. The read finishes 3 residues shy of the CDR3 end, and the germline J gene is used to complete it. Trimming removed 0 bases from V and 5 bases from J; junction bases left unmatched: 4. This CDR3 has 15 residues. Germline V gene data show CDR1 as SGHTA and CDR2 as FQGNSA.

The CDR3 sequence: CASTPVLAVEGELFF. CDR3 DNA, as far as it was read: TGCGCCAGCACCCCGGTCCTAGCGGTAGAGGGGGAG. The rearrangement uses TRBV5-1 and TRBJ2-2; TRBD2 matches at 7 bases. The read terminates 3 residues ahead of where the CDR3 ends, so the germline J gene completes it. The junction had 13 bases not matched to a gene; V was cut back by 6 bases and J by 8 bases. The CDR3 extends over 15 amino acids. Germline V gene sequence: CDR1 SGHRS, CDR2 YFSETQ.

The CDR3 reads CSAYDSRVMNTEAFF. The sequenced CDR3 bases are TGCAGTGCATACGACAGTCGGGTGATGAACACTGAA. J is TRBJ1-1 and V is TRBV20-1; D perhaps matches TRBD1 (5 bases). The read gets to within 3 residues of the CDR3 end, and the germline J gene fills in the rest. Deletions cut 6 bases from V and 0 bases from J, with 17 bases between. Germline V gene sequence: CDR1 DFQATT, CDR2 SNEGSKA (reference sequence). The CDR3 consists of 15 residues.

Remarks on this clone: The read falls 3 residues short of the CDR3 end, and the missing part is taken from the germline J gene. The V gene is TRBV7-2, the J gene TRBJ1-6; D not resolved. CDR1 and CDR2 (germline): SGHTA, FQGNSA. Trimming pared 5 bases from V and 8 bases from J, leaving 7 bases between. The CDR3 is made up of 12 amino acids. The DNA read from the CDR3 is TGTGCCAGCAGCCCCCGGGATTCACCC. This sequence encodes CASSPRDSP. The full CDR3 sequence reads CASSPRDSPLHF.

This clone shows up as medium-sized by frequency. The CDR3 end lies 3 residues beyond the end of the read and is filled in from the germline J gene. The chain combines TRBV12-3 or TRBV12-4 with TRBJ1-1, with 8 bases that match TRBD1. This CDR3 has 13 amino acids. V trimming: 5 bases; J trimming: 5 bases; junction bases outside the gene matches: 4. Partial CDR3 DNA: TGTGCCAGCAGTATCGGACAGGGAACTGAA. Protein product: CASSIGQGTE. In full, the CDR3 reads CASSIGQGTEAFF.

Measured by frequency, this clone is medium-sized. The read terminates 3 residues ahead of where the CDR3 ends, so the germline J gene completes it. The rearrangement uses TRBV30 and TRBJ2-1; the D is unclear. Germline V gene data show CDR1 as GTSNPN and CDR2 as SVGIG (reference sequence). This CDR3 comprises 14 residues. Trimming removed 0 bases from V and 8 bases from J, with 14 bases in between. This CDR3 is CAWSVDAIRYEQFF. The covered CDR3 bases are TGTGCCTGGAGTGTAGATGCGATTCGGTATGAG.